Below are 13 T cell receptor beta chains sequenced from a single sample in a study of T cell responses to AZD1222 COVID-19 vaccine. Data came from immunoSEQ multiplex PCR; TCRdb stores just in-frame clones and leaves some out. The sample contains about 120,000 clones, about 93% of which appear only once. Material: peripheral blood, obtained 28 days after the second dose of the MenACWY control vaccine. These receptors came from an adult who received the MenACWY meningococcal vaccine as a control.

V and J are TRBV9 and TRBJ1-1, with no clear D. This CDR3 contains 17 residues. V was shortened by 2 bases and J by 0 bases, with 17 bases between the two germline ends. CDR1 and CDR2 from the germline V gene are SGDLS and YYNGEE. CDR3 DNA sequence: TGTGCCAGCAGCGTGGTTTCTGGTCCCCTCATGAACACTGAAGCTTTCTTT. Encoded protein: CASSVVSGPLMNTEAFF. The variable domain in full, completed from reference TRBV9 and TRBJ1-1, reads DSGVTQTPKHLITATGQRVTLRCSPRSGDLSVYWYQQSLDQGLQFLIQYYNGEERAKGNILERFSAQQFPDLHSELNLSSLELGDSALYFCASSVVSGPLMNTEAFFGQGTRLTVV.

This rearrangement joins TRBV29-1 to TRBJ2-1; D not resolved. Germline V gene lookup returns CDR1 SQVTM and CDR2 ANQGSEA. The CDR3 runs 13 residues. Trimming removed 3 bases from V and 9 bases from J, with 15 bases in between. The CDR3 nucleotides read TGCAGCGTTGAGGCCCGCCCATATGGTGAGCAGTTCTTC. Protein sequence: CSVEARPYGEQFF.

V gene TRBV27 combines with J gene TRBJ1-4, with D maybe TRBD1 (6 bases). This CDR3 comprises 15 residues. V shed 6 bases and J shed 5 bases, with 16 bases lying between them. Per the germline V gene, CDR1 is MNHEY and CDR2 is SMNVEV (reference sequence). The CDR3 bases are TGTGCCAGCAGCAAGTGGGCAGGGGTGAATGAAAAACTGTTTTTT. This gives the protein CASSKWAGVNEKLFF.

The chain recombines TRBV28 with TRBJ2-1; 8 bases align to TRBD2. The CDR3 has 14 amino acids. The J segment lost 7 bases and the V segment lost 4 bases, leaving 6 bases of the junction unmatched. Germline CDR1 reads MDHEN; CDR2 reads SYDVKM. CDR3 loop: CASSSGTSGNEQFF. As DNA, the CDR3 is TGTGCCAGCAGTTCCGGGACTAGTGGGAATGAGCAGTTCTTC.

The chain uses TRBV5-6 and TRBJ2-7; D is undetermined. The V and J ends lost 2 bases and 2 bases respectively, with 14 bases between them. The germline V gene has CDR1 SGHDT and CDR2 YYEEEE. This CDR3 spans 15 amino acids. In DNA, the CDR3 is TGTGCCAGCAGCTTACCCGGGCCAACCACCTACGAGCAGTACTTC. This gives the protein CASSLPGPTTYEQYF.

In its sample, this clone was seen once. The J gene is TRBJ2-5, the V gene TRBV13; 9 bases line up with TRBD1. The CDR3 is made up of 15 amino acids. V dropped 5 bases and J dropped 5; count of bases not matched to a gene: 9. The germline gives CDR1 PRHDT, CDR2 FYEKMQ (reference sequence). The CDR3 nucleotides are TGTGCCAGCAGCGGGCGGGACAGGGCACGGGAGACCCAGTACTTC. It yields the protein CASSGRDRARETQYF.

The V call is TRBV28, the J call TRBJ1-2, with D unresolved. The germline V and J ends were trimmed by 6 bases and 7 bases, with 9 bases remaining between them. This CDR3 region has 11 residues. Looked up from germline, CDR1 is MDHEN and CDR2 is SYDVKM. CDR3 loop: CASSQKVGYTF. CDR3 nucleotide sequence: TGTGCCAGCAGCCAGAAGGTTGGCTACACCTTC.

The V gene is TRBV15, the J gene TRBJ1-6; 8 bases align to TRBD1. The CDR3 spans 18 residues. V was pared by 0 bases and J by 8 bases, with 12 bases of the junction left unmatched. CDR1 LNHNV and CDR2 YYDKDF come from the germline V gene (reference sequence). The CDR3 loop is CATSRDRRGTGADSPLHF. The CDR3 DNA follows: TGTGCCACCAGCAGAGATAGGCGGGGGACAGGCGCTGATTCACCCCTCCACTTT.

This chain joins TRBV5-5 and TRBJ2-7; possibly TRBD1 for D (5 bases). Trimming stripped 1 base from V and 2 bases from J, with 10 bases between. Germline V CDR1 and CDR2: SGHKS, YYEKEE (reference sequence). This CDR3 is 14 amino acids long. The CDR3 here is CASSLWGGTYEQYF. DNA for the CDR3: TGTGCCAGCAGCTTGTGGGGCGGTACCTACGAGCAGTACTTC.

This chain uses TRBV29-1 with TRBJ1-1, with D possibly TRBD1 on 6 matching bases. CDR1 is SQVTM, CDR2 ANQGSEA, per germline. V lost 7 bases and J 5 bases, leaving 11 bases between the germline ends. CDR3 length: 11 residues. The CDR3 nucleotides are TGCAGCGCAGGGGACGGGACTGAAGCTTTCTTT. The encoded protein is CSAGDGTEAFF.

The chain links TRBV19 to TRBJ2-3; D is possibly TRBD1 (5 bases). The V end lost 3 bases, the J end lost 2 bases, and 15 bases lay between the germline ends. This CDR3 is 16 amino acids long. From germline, CDR1 is LNHDA and CDR2 SQIVND (reference sequence). CDR3 sequence (DNA): TGTGCCAGTAGTATCGCCTTTGACAGAGCCACAGATACGCAGTATTTT. It specifies CASSIAFDRATDTQYF.

The chain uses TRBV6-1 and TRBJ1-1; no reliable D call. Trimming pared 1 base from V and 1 base from J, leaving 7 bases between. This CDR3 is built from 14 residues. Germline CDR1 and CDR2: MNHNS and SASEGT. This CDR3 reads CASSEDYRNTEAFF. In DNA, the CDR3 is TGTGCCAGCAGTGAAGATTACAGGAACACTGAAGCTTTCTTT.

This clone was counted once. The genes are TRBV29-1 and TRBJ2-6; D remains ambiguous. Trimming stripped 1 base from V and 0 bases from J, with 7 bases between. The germline V gene has CDR1 SQVTM and CDR2 ANQGSEA. The CDR3 is 15 amino acids. The CDR3 sequence is CSVEGPSSGANVLTF. The CDR3 coding sequence is TGCAGCGTTGAAGGGCCGAGCTCTGGGGCCAACGTCCTGACTTTC.